This T cell receptor beta chain was obtained from a study of T cells in localized non-small cell lung cancer. The CDR3 contains 14 residues. Deletions cut 8 bases from V and 4 bases from J, with 18 bases between. Germline V CDR1 and CDR2: SNHLY, FYNNEI. In this sample, this clone turned up once. The target antigen is unknown. Points from the study as a whole: Heterogeneity remains possible, as sequencing covered one tumor region only. Uninvolved adjacent lung had more T cell clonality than any other tissue, topping tumor.

Using immunoSEQ multiplex PCR, the repertoire was profiled, and TCRdb retains in-frame clones only, with some absent. The data contain 10,000 to 15,000 clones, 86% of them singletons. The sample consisted of peripheral blood, taken before any cancer treatment. The receptor was isolated from a male donor aged 60 or over with stage III lung adenocarcinoma. The V call is TRBV2, the J call TRBJ2-7, with D perhaps matching TRBD1 (6 bases). The CDR3 bases are TGTGCCAGCGAGGAACAGGGATTTTCGTACGAGCAGTACTTC. It specifies CASEEQGFSYEQYF.